This TCR beta chain was documented in a study of CD8+ T cells in alopecia areata. Notes on the study in general: Researchers report lesional scalp, most notably alopecia totalis/universalis, outstripped normal scalp in clonality. Many expanded lesional clones remained in scalp and blood on tofacitinib. With patients, TCR sharing proved less clear than in mice, a difference possibly related to HLA.

The V gene's germline CDR1 is MNHEY and CDR2 SMNVEV (reference sequence). The CDR3 contains 15 residues. V dropped 0 bases and J dropped 4 bases, with 9 bases sitting between them. The count of this clone is one. Its target is unknown. RNA, once extracted, was reverse transcribed into cDNA for use as the sequencing template. The table came from immunoSEQ multiplex PCR; TCRdb's copy has only in-frame clones and leaves some out. Of some 100,000 clones in the sample, 40% to 50% were seen once. Indicated treatment: oral pan-JAK inhibitor, 5-10 mg twice daily. Both peripheral blood and punch biopsies of lesional scalp skin were obtained from patients who had alopecia areata.

The TCR sequence derives from a human donor with alopecia areata. The rearrangement links TRBV27 to TRBJ2-2; D gene uncertain. Sequencing was performed on CD8+ T cells sorted from blood, taken at week 24, from a patient treated with tofacitinib. The CDR3 nucleotides read TGTGCCAGCAGTTTATCGAGGCAGTTCACCGGGGAGCTGTTTTTT. Translation: CASSLSRQFTGELFF.